This TCR beta chain was sequenced during a study of blood T cell repertoires in COVID-19. Study in general: The United States, Italy and Spain provided the acute and convalescent COVID-19 samples.

Enrollees, roughly 18 to 90 years old, lived in about two dozen US areas. For recovered donors of Cohort 3, there were two negative PCRs, clearance, or symptom resolution. This clone came up once. The V gene lost 0 bases and the J gene lost 0 bases, with 12 bases spanning the gap. The germline CDR1 and CDR2 sequences are MGHRA and YSYEKL. CDR3 length: 17 residues. Here immunoSEQ multiplex PCR was the method, and the copy in TCRdb shows in-frame clones only, minus some. Among more than 250,000 clones listed, 80% to 90% were seen once. The clonotype was recovered from a young man who had recovered from COVID-19. The V and J genes are TRBV4-1 and TRBJ1-5; D is uncertain. The sample comprised PBMCs or T cells enriched from blood (not recorded which). CDR3 amino acids: CASSQEAVEYSNQPQHF. The CDR3 DNA sequence: TGCGCCAGCAGCCAAGAGGCAGTGGAGTATAGCAATCAGCCCCAGCATTTT.